This T cell receptor (beta chain) comes out of a study of OX40 agonist ivuxolimab in advanced cancers. Whole-study context: Patients took ivuxolimab, an agonistic anti-OX40 (CD134) antibody.

V gave up 1 base and J gave up 5 bases, with 15 bases separating them. Germline lookup yields CDR1 SGHRS and CDR2 YFSETQ. This CDR3 comprises 15 residues. The data were produced by immunoSEQ multiplex PCR, yet TCRdb's version contains in-frame clones alone and is incomplete. The data show roughly 40,000 clones, about 90% seen once. V and J are TRBV5-1 and TRBJ1-1; possible D gene TRBD1, 5 bases. The clonotype was recovered from an adult with an advanced solid tumor such as melanoma, head and neck, liver or kidney cancer. Material: CD4+ or CD8+ T cells sorted from blood, obtained in a trial of the OX40 agonist ivuxolimab. CDR3 in amino acids: CASSLMSGLGTEAFF. Here the CDR3 DNA reads TGCGCCAGCAGCTTGATGTCAGGGTTAGGTACTGAAGCTTTCTTT.